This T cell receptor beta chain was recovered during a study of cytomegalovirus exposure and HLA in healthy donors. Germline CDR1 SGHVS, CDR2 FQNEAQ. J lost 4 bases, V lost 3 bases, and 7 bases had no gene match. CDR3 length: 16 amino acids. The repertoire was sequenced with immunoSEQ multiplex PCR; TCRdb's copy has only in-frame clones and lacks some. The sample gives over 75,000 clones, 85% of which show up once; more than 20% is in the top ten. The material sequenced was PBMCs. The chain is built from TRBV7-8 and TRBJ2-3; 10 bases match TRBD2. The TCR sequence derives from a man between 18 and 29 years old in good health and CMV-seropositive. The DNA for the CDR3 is TGTGCCAGCAGCTTCGAACTAGCGGGACTCGCAGATACGCAGTATTTT. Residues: CASSFELAGLADTQYF. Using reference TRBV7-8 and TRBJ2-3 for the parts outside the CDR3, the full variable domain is GAGVSQSPRYKVAKRGQDVALRCDPISGHVSLFWYQQALGQGPEFLTYFQNEAQLDKSGLPSDRFFAERPEGSVSTLKIQRTQQEDSAVYLCASSFELAGLADTQYFGPGTRLTVL.